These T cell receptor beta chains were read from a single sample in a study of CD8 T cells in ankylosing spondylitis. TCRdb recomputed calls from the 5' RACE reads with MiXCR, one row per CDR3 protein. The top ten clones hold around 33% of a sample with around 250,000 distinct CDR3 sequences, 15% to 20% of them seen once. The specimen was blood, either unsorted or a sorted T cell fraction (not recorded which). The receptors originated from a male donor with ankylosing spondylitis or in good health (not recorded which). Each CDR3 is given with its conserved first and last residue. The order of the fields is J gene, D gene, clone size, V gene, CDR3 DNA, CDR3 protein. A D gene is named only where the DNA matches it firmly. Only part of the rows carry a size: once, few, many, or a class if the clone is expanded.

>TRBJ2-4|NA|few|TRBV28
TGTGCCAGCAGTTTGGGTCGGGGCATTCAGTACTTC
CASSLGRGIQYF
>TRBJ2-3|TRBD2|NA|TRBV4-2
TGTGCCAGCAGCCAAGGACTAGCATCAGATACGCAGTATTTT
CASSQGLASDTQYF
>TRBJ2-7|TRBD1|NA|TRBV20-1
TGCAGTGCTACAACAGGGGGTTACGAGCAGTACTTC
CSATTGGYEQYF
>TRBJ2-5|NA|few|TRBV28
TGTGCCAGCAGTTTACAGGTTGGCCAACAGACCCAGTACTTC
CASSLQVGQQTQYF
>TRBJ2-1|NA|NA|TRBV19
TGTGCCAGTAGTATTTGGGGGCTGGACAATGAGCAGTTCTTC
CASSIWGLDNEQFF
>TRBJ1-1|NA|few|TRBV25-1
TGTGCCAGCAGCGAACTCGAGAACACTGAAGCTTTCTTT
CASSELENTEAFF
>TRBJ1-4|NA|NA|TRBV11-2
TGTGCCAGCAGCCAGCCACTAGGAGAAAAACTGTTTTTT
CASSQPLGEKLFF
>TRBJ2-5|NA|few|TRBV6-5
TGTGCCAGCAGTTACTCCCGCACGGCGGCGAGAGAGACCCAGTACTTC
CASSYSRTAARETQYF
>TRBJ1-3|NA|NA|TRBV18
TGTGCCAGCTCACCTCGGAGGGGGGATGGAAACACCATATATTTT
CASSPRRGDGNTIYF
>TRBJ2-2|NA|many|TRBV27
TGTGCCAGCAGTCTGTATACCGGGGAGCTGTTTTTT
CASSLYTGELFF
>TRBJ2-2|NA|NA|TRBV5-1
TGCGCCAGCAGCTTGGGTTGGCCAGCGAGCCCCGGGGAGCTGTTTTTT
CASSLGWPASPGELFF
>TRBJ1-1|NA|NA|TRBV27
TGTGCCAGCAGTCCCGGAGTCGACGGGAGGACTGAAGCTTTCTTT
CASSPGVDGRTEAFF
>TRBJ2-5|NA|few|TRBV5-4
TGTGCCAGCAGCGAGGACCAGGAGTACCAAGAGACCCAGTACTTC
CASSEDQEYQETQYF
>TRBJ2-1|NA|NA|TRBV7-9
TGTGCCAGCAGCTCCCGGGACCACAATGAGCAGTTCTTC
CASSSRDHNEQFF
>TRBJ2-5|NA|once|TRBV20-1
TGCAGTGCTAGAGGCCAGGGAAGGACCCAGTACTTC
CSARGQGRTQYF